These T cell receptor beta chains were read from a single sample in a study of blood T cell repertoires in COVID-19. Data came from immunoSEQ multiplex PCR; TCRdb stores just in-frame clones and leaves some out. The top ten hold less than 5.5% of the sample, which has over 100,000 clones, more than 85% seen once. The sequenced sample consisted of peripheral blood. Receptor source: a man between 60 and 75 years old with COVID-19, enrolled during active disease. The CDR3 runs from the conserved cysteine through the conserved F or W. The D gene is left open where the match is weak. Clone sizes are given selectively: once, few, many, or a class where the clone is expanded.

v_gene	j_gene	d_gene	abundance	CDR3nt	CDR3aa
TRBV28	TRBJ2-2	.	.	TGTGCCAGTGGGCCTAACACCGGGGAGCTGTTTTTT	CASGPNTGELFF
TRBV7-3	TRBJ2-1	.	.	TGTGCCAGCAGCCTACAGGGCTACAATGAGCAGTTCTTC	CASSLQGYNEQFF
TRBV5-1	TRBJ1-1	.	.	TGCGCCAGCAGTCGGGACTTAGCTCAAGCTTTCTTT	CASSRDLAQAFF
TRBV7-2	TRBJ1-2	.	.	TGTGCCAGCAGCTTCCCGCAGAACTATGGCTACACCTTC	CASSFPQNYGYTF
TRBV7-9	TRBJ1-6	TRBD1	.	TGTGCCAGCAGCTTAGATGGGACAGCCGATAATTCACCCCTCCACTTT	CASSLDGTADNSPLHF
TRBV4-3	TRBJ2-1	TRBD2	.	TGCGCCAGCCGCCCGGGACTAGCGGACAATGAGCAGTTCTTC	CASRPGLADNEQFF
TRBV19	TRBJ1-5	.	few	TGTGCCAGTAGTATACAGGGGCAGGTCGGTCAGCCCCAGCATTTT	CASSIQGQVGQPQHF
TRBV6-5	TRBJ1-5	.	.	TGTGCCAGCAGTTTGACAGAAAATCAGCCCCAGCATTTT	CASSLTENQPQHF
TRBV5-1	TRBJ2-4	TRBD1	.	TGCGCCAGCAGCCCAGCCGGGACAGGGGACACCATTCAGTACTTC	CASSPAGTGDTIQYF
TRBV3-1/TRBV3-2	TRBJ1-5	TRBD1	.	TGTGCCAGCAGCGAAGGACAGGGTCGGAGCAATCAGCCCCAGCATTTT	CASSEGQGRSNQPQHF
TRBV6-1	TRBJ2-2	TRBD2	.	TGTGCCAGCAGTGAACTTGGACTAGCGGGGGGGCGGAGCACCGGGGAGCTGTTTTTT	CASSELGLAGGRSTGELFF
TRBV7-9	TRBJ1-2	TRBD1	.	TGTGCCAGCAGCCCCGGGACAGCGGCTGGCTACACCTTC	CASSPGTAAGYTF
TRBV5-1	TRBJ1-2	.	.	TGCGCCAGCAGCTCCCACGACAGTATCTATGGCTACACCTTC	CASSSHDSIYGYTF
TRBV10-2	TRBJ2-1	TRBD2	.	TGCGCCAGCAGGGGACTAGCGGGGGGGCGTGAGCAGTTCTTC	CASRGLAGGREQFF
TRBV11-2	TRBJ2-3	TRBD2	.	TGTGCCAGCAGCTTGACGAGGACTAGCGGGGGTACAGATACGCAGTATTTT	CASSLTRTSGGTDTQYF
TRBV7-2	TRBJ2-6	.	.	TGTGCCAGCAGCTTAGGAGGGTCTTCTGGGGCCAACGTCCTGACTTTC	CASSLGGSSGANVLTF
TRBV6-1	TRBJ1-5	.	.	TGTGCCAGCAGTGAGTACGGGGGCAATCAGCCCCAGCATTTT	CASSEYGGNQPQHF
TRBV29-1	TRBJ1-5	TRBD1	.	TGCAGCGTTACGGACAGGAGTAATCAGCCCCAGCATTTT	CSVTDRSNQPQHF
TRBV5-4	TRBJ1-6	.	.	TGTGCCAGCAGCTTGGTCGTTAATAATTCACCCCTCCACTTT	CASSLVVNNSPLHF
TRBV6-2/TRBV6-3	TRBJ2-7	TRBD1	.	TGTGCCAGCAGTCACTACCGACGACAGGGGGACGAGCAGTACTTC	CASSHYRRQGDEQYF
TRBV4-1	TRBJ1-6	.	once	TGCGCCAGCAGCCAAGTGGGAGGACTCGGGTCACCCCTCCACTTT	CASSQVGGLGSPLHF
TRBV7-2	TRBJ1-4	.	once	TGTGCCAGCAGCTTAGTAGCGGGCGGAGGCGCAACTAATGAAAAACTGTTTTTT	CASSLVAGGGATNEKLFF
TRBV7-9	TRBJ1-2	.	.	TGTGCCAGCAGCACCACAACCATTAATGAGGTGACCAACTATGGCTACACCTTC	CASSTTTINEVTNYGYTF
TRBV28	TRBJ1-5	TRBD1	.	TGTGCCAGCACTACAGGGGTTCAGCCCCAGCATTTT	CASTTGVQPQHF
TRBV25-1	TRBJ2-5	TRBD2	.	TGTGCCAGCAGTGTAGCGGGGGGGCAGGAGACCCAGTACTTC	CASSVAGGQETQYF
TRBV5-1	TRBJ2-3	.	few	TGCGCCAGCAGCCCCATCAATGCGCCGGGCACAGATACGCAGTATTTT	CASSPINAPGTDTQYF
TRBV11-2	TRBJ2-7	.	medium-sized	TGTGCCAGCAGCCCTCTCTCTACGGAGCAGTACTTC	CASSPLSTEQYF
TRBV5-4	TRBJ1-4	.	.	TGTGCCAGCAGCTTGGCAGGGGTCGGGGAGGGAGAAAAACTGTTTTTT	CASSLAGVGEGEKLFF
TRBV6-2/TRBV6-3	TRBJ2-1	TRBD1	.	TGTGCCAGCAGTTATTTCGACAGGGGGACCTACAATGAGCAGTTCTTC	CASSYFDRGTYNEQFF
TRBV5-1	TRBJ2-7	.	.	TGCGCCAGCAGCGATCAGGCCGGCTACGAGCAGTACTTC	CASSDQAGYEQYF
TRBV3-1/TRBV3-2	TRBJ2-7	.	.	TGTGCCAGCAGCCAAGGGAAAGGGCAGGGGATCTACGAGCAGTACTTC	CASSQGKGQGIYEQYF
TRBV19	TRBJ2-1	TRBD2	.	TGTGCCAGTAGTAGGGACCCGGGGGCGGGGGGTCGGAATGAGCAGTTCTTC	CASSRDPGAGGRNEQFF
TRBV5-4	TRBJ1-1	TRBD1	few	TGTGCCAGCAGGACAGGGGGCGCGGGCACTGAAGCTTTCTTT	CASRTGGAGTEAFF
TRBV28	TRBJ1-6	.	once	TGTGCCAGCAGCTATGACACAATTTCACCCCTCCACTTT	CASSYDTISPLHF
TRBV4-1	TRBJ2-3	TRBD2	.	TGCGCCAGCAGCCAAGTGGTTAGCGGGGGACCCACAGATACGCAGTATTTT	CASSQVVSGGPTDTQYF
TRBV7-6	TRBJ1-2	.	few	TGTGCCAGCAGTCGTGAAGTGGGGGCCGGGAACTATGGCTACACCTTC	CASSREVGAGNYGYTF
TRBV9	TRBJ1-6	.	.	TGTGCCAGCAGCGTAGCCATACAGGACAGAACTGATTCACCCCTCCACTTT	CASSVAIQDRTDSPLHF
TRBV5-6	TRBJ1-3	TRBD1	once	TGTGCCAGCAGCCGAACAGGGGACGGTGGAAACACCATATATTTT	CASSRTGDGGNTIYF
TRBV5-1	TRBJ1-1	.	.	TGCGCCAGCAGATCAAACGGCCTAGTGAACACTGAAGCTTTCTTT	CASRSNGLVNTEAFF
TRBV5-1	TRBJ2-7	TRBD1	.	TGCGCCAGCAGCCCTGGACAGGGGGTAACCTACGAGCAGTACTTC	CASSPGQGVTYEQYF
TRBV19	TRBJ1-2	.	.	TGTGCCAGTAGTCTTTCCGGGAACTATGGCTACACCTTC	CASSLSGNYGYTF
TRBV7-2	TRBJ2-5	.	few	TGTGCCAGCAGCTTAGGACTCCAAGAGACCCAGTACTTC	CASSLGLQETQYF
TRBV6-6	TRBJ1-4	.	.	TGTGCCAGCAGCTCCGGGGAAAAACTGTTTTTT	CASSSGEKLFF
TRBV5-6	TRBJ2-3	.	.	TGTGCCAGCAGCTTGGTTCTATCCTCTTTCACAGATACGCAGTATTTT	CASSLVLSSFTDTQYF
TRBV5-4	TRBJ1-6	.	.	TGTGCCAGCAGCTTCTGGGCGGGAGGGCAAGGTAATTCACCCCTCCACTTT	CASSFWAGGQGNSPLHF
TRBV6-2/TRBV6-3	TRBJ2-1	TRBD2	.	TGTGCCAGCAGTTACTATGGCGGGGGAACATATGAGCAGTTCTTC	CASSYYGGGTYEQFF
TRBV5-4	TRBJ2-1	.	.	TGTGCCAGCAGCTTGGACGGACGACAGAACAATGAGCAGTTCTTC	CASSLDGRQNNEQFF
TRBV6-5	TRBJ1-1	.	.	TGTGCCAGCAGGGAGACTCCAGTCATGAACACTGAAGCTTTCTTT	CASRETPVMNTEAFF
TRBV10-3	TRBJ1-5	.	.	TGTGCCATCAGTGAGGCGGCAGGGTATAGCAATCAGCCCCAGCATTTT	CAISEAAGYSNQPQHF
TRBV18	TRBJ2-7	TRBD1	.	TGTGCCAGCTCAGGACAGGTCGTCTACGAGCAGTACTTC	CASSGQVVYEQYF
TRBV5-5	TRBJ1-1	TRBD1	.	TGTGCCAGCAGCCGCGACAGGGCGACTGAAGCTTTCTTT	CASSRDRATEAFF
TRBV18	TRBJ2-2	.	.	TGTGCCAGCTCGGGACAGAACACCGGGGAGCTGTTTTTT	CASSGQNTGELFF
TRBV6-5	TRBJ1-2	.	.	TGTGCCAGCAGACAAATCTATGGCTACACCTTC	CASRQIYGYTF
TRBV29-1	TRBJ2-7	.	.	TGCAGCGTCGCATGGACACTTTTTGGGAACGAGCAGTACTTC	CSVAWTLFGNEQYF